This T cell receptor (beta chain) was sequenced in a study of cytomegalovirus exposure and HLA in healthy donors (dated by TCRdb to about 2017). For context, the study as a whole: An earlier analysis of approximately 640 of the donors reported more than 250 Gb of sequence data and roughly 110 million unique TCR beta sequences from roughly 180 million T cells. In addition to the first cohort of 650 to 750 subjects, a separate validation cohort of under 150 different subjects was used. To predict cytomegalovirus infection status, the study brought together high-throughput TCR immunosequencing, statistical association of individual TCRs with disease status, and machine learning. An earlier analysis of 587 of the donors used high-throughput TCR beta sequencing to judge whether each TCR beta V gene segment behaved as functional or pseudogenic. Roughly 300 gigabases of sequencing data and tens of millions of unique TCR sequences were included in an early release covering about 600 HLA-typed donors. Alongside the repertoire data, information on donor age, sex, ethnicity and CMV serostatus was compiled. The aim of the study was to test whether cataloging public T cell receptors could identify signatures of past pathogen exposure. The number of donors typed differed by locus, with about 629-630 for A, B, C, DRB1 and DQB1, roughly 550 for DQA1, 600 to 610 for DPA1, and over 400 for DPB1. The study used immunosequencing to profile the T cell repertoires of 670 or so subjects and linked those repertoires to cytomegalovirus serostatus. A later analysis re-examined previously published TCR beta repertoires from just over 650 donors and added high-resolution HLA genotyping to investigate patterns of TCR occurrence. The later analysis used no new phenotypic data to find candidate immune exposures, relying instead on TCR beta sequences and their occurrence across donors. Class I and class II HLA loci were covered by the typing at four-digit resolution. Because of strong linkage in the cohort, roughly five DR-DQ haplotypes were treated as single units for association and clustering. The genetic ancestry cluster associated with self-reported Caucasian donors included over 65% of the 398 genotyped donors. Every repertoire in the discovery cohort had been generated on one and the same sequencing platform. Among roughly 400 genotyped donors of the cohort, an average of around 220,000 unique TCR beta nucleotide sequences was sequenced per donor, of which about 19% were non-productive. A later genetic analysis used genome-wide SNP genotypes for about three fifths of the roughly 700 donors, treating that subset as a discovery cohort. The investigation overall reported the following: A total of about 180 TCR beta chains were listed by the study as associated with cytomegalovirus. Immune exposure information for the cohort was limited to CMV serostatus. Roughly uniform sequencing depth across donors was assumed in presence/absence analyses, although this assumption may not hold. In a later analysis, TCR association rates were found to vary across HLA loci, with the most associated TCRs seen for DRB1 alleles and the fewest for HLA-C alleles. In vitro tests confirmed that a few of the cytomegalovirus-associated TCR beta chains recognize cytomegalovirus antigens. Linkage disequilibrium might explain the correlated functional status among segregating V segments, but an unknown experimental factor could not be ruled out. HLA typing was unavailable for some donors at each locus, so association tests used only the typed subset. The sequencing pipeline was judged likely to have produced a cluster of highly shared sequence variants as a technical artifact. It was suggested by the authors that the approach could potentially be generalized to other disease states and immunological phenotypes. According to a later analysis, parvovirus B19, influenza, CMV and Epstein-Barr virus appeared linked to several top co-occurrence clusters. Only TCR beta chains were sequenced in this cohort, and the absence of alpha or paired-chain data limited detectable features. A later genetic analysis reported fewer N-insertions in productive TCRs among donors in an Asian-associated ancestry cluster than the roughly 650-donor mean. Most TCR sequences were seen in very few donors, while some public TCRs were found in many individuals. At a false discovery rate of 0.05, a later analysis linked 15,000 to 20,000 TCR beta sequences to specific HLA alleles. When HLA alleles, especially DR and DQ, strongly co-occurred, TCR associations were difficult to assign to individual alleles. The earlier analysis of 587 of the donors excluded seventeen rarely observed V segments, including chromosome 9 orphons, because counts were too low. A further reported finding was that TCR beta sequences accurately predicted the HLA-A and HLA-B alleles for most subjects in the first cohort. In a later analysis, HLA-associated TCR beta chains showed more clonal expansion and lower generation probabilities than non-associated chains that were equally common. Some IMGT-functional V segments, including TRBV6-2 and TRBV6-3, could not be distinguished by the 87-base-pair reads and were therefore excluded. In a later genetic analysis, a missense DCLRE1C variant was associated with V-gene and J-gene trimming of TCR beta chains, and the association was replicated in an independent cohort. Cytomegalovirus status was reported to be diagnosed by the classifier with high specificity and sensitivity in both the original and validation cohorts. In a later analysis, most CMV-associated TCR beta chains were found to appear HLA-restricted, with HLA associations seemingly driven largely by CMV exposure. An earlier analysis of around 600 of the donors showed that most TCR beta V segments appeared in productive rearrangements either about 87% or about 30% of the time, which broadly matched IMGT annotations.

The protocol used for the library was the immunoSEQ multiplex PCR assay. A mixture of 60 forward primers for TCR Vbeta segments and 13 reverse primers for TCR Jbeta segments was used in the multiplex PCR. Amplification of the CDR3 region of rearranged TCR beta genes was performed with a multiplex PCR assay on genomic DNA. Amplified TCR beta libraries were sequenced as 87-base-pair reads on the Illumina HiSeq System. As for how the authors treated the data: A later analysis counted around 72 million unique TCR beta chains across the 690 or so repertoires, and 10 million to 12 million of these chains were shared by at least two donors. To remove PCR and sequencing errors, raw reads were error-corrected and collapsed into unique sequences using a nearest-neighbor algorithm that merged closely related sequences. To assign V, D and J gene segments, CDR3 sequences were aligned to IMGT reference sequences. For a sequence to be retained, a match of at least six nucleotides was required to both a V gene segment and a J gene segment. A rearrangement was called productive if the CDR3 had no stop codons and remained in frame with V and J, and every other rearrangement was called non-productive. Following IMGT convention, CDR3 was defined as the stretch from the second conserved V-encoded cysteine to the conserved J-encoded phenylalanine. Sequences without an unambiguous match to a single V gene segment were excluded from the earlier analysis of approximately 600 of the donors. An earlier analysis of fewer than 750 of the donors classified V segments as functional when productive rearrangements were above 56.7% and as segregating when the standard deviation between donors was above 5%. A statistical classification framework was built to diagnose cytomegalovirus status from the catalog of TCR beta chain sequences. In a later analysis, V and J genes were assigned by comparing TCR nucleotide sequences against IMGT/GENE-DB human TR gene sequences. In a later analysis, CDR3 sequences and most-parsimonious VDJ recombination scenarios were assigned using the TCRdist pipeline. In a later analysis, each TCR beta chain was defined by its CDR3 amino acid sequence together with its V-gene family, and reads without a unique V-gene family were excluded. To address suspected cross-contamination and a sequencing artifact, a later analysis removed roughly 580 highly shared, low-generation-probability nucleotide sequences. A later analysis calculated a clonal expansion index for each public chain from normalized within-repertoire ranks of inferred template counts. In a later analysis, generation probabilities were computed using a VDJ recombination model fitted to out-of-frame rearrangements, and the results were checked against IGoR. A later analysis scored TCR-TCR, TCR-HLA and TCR-CMV co-occurrence with hypergeometric tests, applying a repertoire-size bias correction to TCR pairs. In a later analysis, false discovery rates were estimated by permuting HLA or CMV assignments 20 times. In a later analysis, co-occurring TCRs were grouped using DBSCAN, with TCRdist sequence similarity added in when clustering inside HLA-allele-positive subsets. Repertoires with fewer than 30,000 or more than 120,000 public chains were left out of co-occurrence clustering, as were several repertoires with anomalous nucleotide sharing. In its TCRdb copy, this immuneACCESS table keeps in-frame sequences only and misses some clones. Where compared with another copy, unresolved V genes explain less than half of these, and the others have no known cause. The DNA gave D and trimming, while V, J and clone size come from that table. The sample includes tens of thousands of clones, with approximately 86% observed a single time. The ten most abundant clones make up roughly 9.2% of the sample.

The cohort consisted of 666 healthy bone marrow donors. At the time of sampling, every cohort member was nominally healthy, though immune exposures that went unrecorded were likely present. The donor tested CMV seropositive, placing the donor among the approximately 290 seropositive members of the cohort. Every donor gave a peripheral blood sample, and the peripheral blood mononuclear cells from that sample were used for TCR beta sequencing. Genomic DNA extraction from the blood cell samples was performed with the Qiagen DNeasy Blood Extraction Kit. Turning to this clone: Its binding antigen is unknown. No per-base quality is available; no much larger clone lies one base away.

From a lookup of the germline V gene, CDR1 and CDR2 are MNHEY and SVGAGI. Reading from cysteine to phenylalanine, the CDR3 counts 13 amino acids. The CDR3 DNA has 39 bases and is translated from base 1. V has 6 bases trimmed and J has 5 bases trimmed; junction bases matching no gene number 3. Sequencing used PBMCs. This clonotype originated in a man aged 25-40 years in good health and CMV-seropositive. The sequence links TRBV6-5 to TRBJ2-1; TRBD1 aligns with 8 central bases. The encoded CDR3 is CASRPRGHNEQFF. Read as DNA, the sequence is TGTGCCAGCAGACCCAGGGGGCACAATGAGCAGTTCTTC.